The 6 T cell receptor beta chains given below trace back to one sample, sequenced in a study of blood T cells in healthy people across ages. A J-beta primer mix and a sample-barcoded 5' primer were used in a second PCR of about 7 to 12 cycles. One entry per CDR3 protein, called by TCRdb with MiXCR from the 5' RACE reads. The profile covers more than 700,000 distinct CDR3 sequences, with about 42% appearing a single time and 15% to 20% taken by the ten largest. Sequencing input: blood. The receptors come from a man older than 75 in good health.

The chain uses TRBV29-1 and TRBJ2-1; a weak D match, TRBD2 (6 bases). Germline V lookup: CDR1 SQVTM, CDR2 ANQGSEA. The CDR3 has 13 amino acids. The ends were cut back, 4 bases at V and 9 bases at J, with 16 bases in the middle. DNA for the CDR3: TGCAGCGTTGGGGTCGGGAGTAAAAGTGAGCAGTTCTTC. This gives the protein CSVGVGSKSEQFF.

The chain has TRBV25-1 and TRBJ2-7; TRBD1 aligns across 7 bases. Trimming at V came to 2 bases and at J to 1 base, leaving 5 bases not matched to a gene. CDR1 MGHDK and CDR2 SYGVNS come from the germline V gene. The CDR3 extends over 15 amino acids. CDR3 protein: CASSEGQASSYEQYF. DNA of the CDR3: TGTGCCAGCAGTGAAGGACAGGCATCTTCCTACGAGCAGTACTTC.

The chain is built from TRBV6-5 and TRBJ1-4; the D gene is possibly TRBD1 (6 bases). There are 14 residues in the CDR3. The ends were cut back, 6 bases at V and 7 bases at J, with 15 bases in the middle. Germline V gene lookup returns CDR1 MNHEY and CDR2 SVGAGI. In nucleotides, the CDR3 is TGTGCCAGCAGCCCGGGACACCTTTTTGAAAAACTGTTTTTT. Encoded protein: CASSPGHLFEKLFF.

The rearrangement links TRBV20-1 to TRBJ2-3; tentative D call: TRBD1 (6 bases). V was trimmed by 3 bases and J by 3 bases, leaving 10 bases between them. The CDR3 has 13 residues. From germline, CDR1 is DFQATT and CDR2 SNEGSKA (reference sequence). The DNA for the CDR3 is TGCAGTGCTAGTGCGCAGGGGACAGATACGCAGTATTTT. Translating it yields CSASAQGTDTQYF.

This rearrangement joins TRBV3-1 to TRBJ2-1, with D unresolved. CDR1 is LGHDT and CDR2 is YNNKEL in the germline V gene (reference sequence). This CDR3 is built from 12 residues. V was pared by 4 bases and J by 9 bases, with 10 bases between. The CDR3 region is CASSPIVGEQFF. The CDR3 nucleotides read TGTGCCAGCAGCCCTATCGTTGGTGAGCAGTTCTTC.

The sample holds a few counts of this clonotype. The genes are TRBV20-1 and TRBJ2-6; D not resolved. Germline V gene data show CDR1 as DFQATT and CDR2 as SNEGSKA (reference sequence). There are 16 residues in the CDR3. V lost 3 bases and J lost 1, with 13 bases in between. The CDR3 sequence is CSARDPGGSGANVLTF. CDR3 in DNA: TGCAGTGCTAGGGACCCGGGTGGTTCTGGGGCCAACGTCCTGACTTTC.